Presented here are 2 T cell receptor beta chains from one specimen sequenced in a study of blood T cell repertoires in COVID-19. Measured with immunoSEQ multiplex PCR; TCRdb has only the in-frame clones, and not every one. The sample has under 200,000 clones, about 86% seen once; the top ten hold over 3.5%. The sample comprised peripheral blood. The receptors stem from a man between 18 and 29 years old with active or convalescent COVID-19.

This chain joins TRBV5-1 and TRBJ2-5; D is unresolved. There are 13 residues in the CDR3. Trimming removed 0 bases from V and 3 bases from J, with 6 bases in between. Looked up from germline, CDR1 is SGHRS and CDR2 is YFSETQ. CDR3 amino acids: CASSLGNEETQYF. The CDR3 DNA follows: TGCGCCAGCAGCTTGGGTAATGAAGAGACCCAGTACTTC.

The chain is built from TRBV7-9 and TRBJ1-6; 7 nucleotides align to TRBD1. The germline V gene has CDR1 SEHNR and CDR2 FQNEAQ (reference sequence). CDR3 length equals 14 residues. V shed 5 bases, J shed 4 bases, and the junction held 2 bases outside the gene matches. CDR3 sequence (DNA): TGTGCCAGCAGCCCGACAGGGTATAATTCACCCCTCCACTTT. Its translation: CASSPTGYNSPLHF.